Listed below are T cell receptor beta chains from one sample, sequenced in a study of beta chain features in type 1 diabetes. Here immunoSEQ multiplex PCR was the method, and the copy in TCRdb shows in-frame clones only, minus some. The table shows over 150,000 clones, with about an eighth occurring only once. Source material: central memory CD4+ T cells from blood. The source is a young woman in good health. Both conserved end residues are part of each CDR3. The order of the fields is D gene, clone size, V gene, J gene, CDR3 DNA, CDR3 protein. A D gene is named only where the DNA matches it firmly. Size is omitted from some rows. Given values are once, few, many or a class for expanded clones.

-	few	TRBV11-3	TRBJ1-1	TGTGCCAGCAGCTTAGCAGCCAGGGGCACTGAAGCTTTCTTT	CASSLAARGTEAFF
-	many	TRBV4-1	TRBJ2-7	TGCGCCAGCAGCCAAGTGAGTTTGGGACTCGAGCCCTACGAGCAGTACTTC	CASSQVSLGLEPYEQYF
-	few	TRBV5-6	TRBJ1-1	TGTGCCAGCCAAAACGCAGGGAGGGGAAACAGTGAAGCTTTCTTT	CASQNAGRGNSEAFF
-	few	TRBV21-1	TRBJ1-5	TGTGCCAGCAGAGCGCCCAGGGGAGGGGATAGCAATCAGCCCCAGCATTTT	CASRAPRGGDSNQPQHF
TRBD1	few	TRBV29-1	TRBJ1-2	TGCAGCGTTGAGCATTCAGGGGAAACGGGACAGCACTTTTATGGCTACACCTTC	CSVEHSGETGQHFYGYTF
-	few	TRBV7-9	TRBJ1-2	TGTGCCAGCAGCACGGGGGGTGTTAACTATGGCTACACCTTC	CASSTGGVNYGYTF
TRBD1	-	TRBV2	TRBJ2-5	TGTGCCAGCAGTGCTGAGACAGGGAGAAAGACCCAGTACTTC	CASSAETGRKTQYF
TRBD1	-	TRBV14	TRBJ2-3	TGTGCCAGCAGCCCTGGGACAGGGGCATTCACAGATACGCAGTATTTT	CASSPGTGAFTDTQYF
-	few	TRBV2	TRBJ2-3	TGTGCCAGCAGTGACTGGGCAGGGCTGGTAGATACGCAGTATTTT	CASSDWAGLVDTQYF
TRBD1	few	TRBV29-1	TRBJ2-3	TGCAGCGTTGAATCTCGGCAAAGGGGGCCGGATACGCAGTATTTT	CSVESRQRGPDTQYF
TRBD2	few	TRBV5-1	TRBJ2-1	TGCGCCAGCAGCCCCTGGACTAGCGGGAACAGTGAGCAGTTCTTC	CASSPWTSGNSEQFF
-	-	TRBV4-2	TRBJ2-4	TGTGCCAGCAGCTTGGACAGTACGAACATTCAGTACTTC	CASSLDSTNIQYF
TRBD1	-	TRBV2	TRBJ2-3	TGTGCCGGGGACAGGGTCACAGATACGCAGTATTTT	CAGDRVTDTQYF
TRBD1	-	TRBV19	TRBJ2-5	TGTGCCAGTAGTGGGACAGGTGGTACGGAGACCCAGTACTTC	CASSGTGGTETQYF
-	-	TRBV9	TRBJ2-2	TGTGCCAGCAGCGTCTCGGGGGTTATAGCGACCGGGGAGCTGTTTTTT	CASSVSGVIATGELFF
TRBD2	few	TRBV5-1	TRBJ2-7	TGCGCCAGCAGCTTGTTCGGCGGGAGCTCCTACGAGCAGTACTTC	CASSLFGGSSYEQYF
TRBD2	-	TRBV25-1	TRBJ2-1	TGTGCCAGCAGTGAGGGGAGGGTCTACAATGAGCAGTTCTTC	CASSEGRVYNEQFF
TRBD1	-	TRBV5-1	TRBJ1-1	TGCGCCAGCAGCTTGGAATACAGGGGGACTGAAGCTTTCTTT	CASSLEYRGTEAFF
-	-	TRBV6-5	TRBJ2-6	TGTGCCACCAGGGCAAACTCTGGGGCCAACGTCCTGACTTTC	CATRANSGANVLTF
TRBD2	-	TRBV19	TRBJ2-5	TGTGCCAGTAGTATGAGACGGGAGGGCCCGGAGACCCAGTACTTC	CASSMRREGPETQYF
-	few	TRBV5-4	TRBJ1-2	TGTGCCAGCAGCGCGGACAGCTGGAGCTATGGCTACACCTTC	CASSADSWSYGYTF
TRBD1	once	TRBV6-6	TRBJ2-1	TGTGCCAGCAGTTACTCCTGGGACAGGGGCAATGAGCAGTTCTTC	CASSYSWDRGNEQFF
TRBD1	-	TRBV7-2	TRBJ2-2	TGTGCCAGCAGCTTAAGGTCGACAGGGTCGTCCGGGGAGCTGTTTTTT	CASSLRSTGSSGELFF
TRBD1	-	TRBV10-3	TRBJ1-2	TGTGCCATCCGACCTATGGGACAGGGGGCTGGGGGCTACACCTTC	CAIRPMGQGAGGYTF
TRBD1	-	TRBV30	TRBJ1-2	TGTGCCTGGAGTGTAAAGTTCCAGGGGGCCGACTATGGCTACACCTTC	CAWSVKFQGADYGYTF
TRBD2	few	TRBV7-2	TRBJ2-5	TGTGCCAGCAGCTTAGGCGGGAGGGGAGAGACCCAGTACTTC	CASSLGGRGETQYF
TRBD2	-	TRBV29-1	TRBJ2-5	TGCAGCGTCGGGACTAGTATAAAAGAGACCCAGTACTTC	CSVGTSIKETQYF
TRBD1	few	TRBV27	TRBJ1-1	TGTGCCAGCAGACCCCACCGGGACAGGGGTATGAACACTGAAGCTTTCTTT	CASRPHRDRGMNTEAFF
-	few	TRBV5-1	TRBJ1-1	TGCGCCAGCAGCCCCGGAGAGATTGGTGGCACTGAAGCTTTCTTT	CASSPGEIGGTEAFF